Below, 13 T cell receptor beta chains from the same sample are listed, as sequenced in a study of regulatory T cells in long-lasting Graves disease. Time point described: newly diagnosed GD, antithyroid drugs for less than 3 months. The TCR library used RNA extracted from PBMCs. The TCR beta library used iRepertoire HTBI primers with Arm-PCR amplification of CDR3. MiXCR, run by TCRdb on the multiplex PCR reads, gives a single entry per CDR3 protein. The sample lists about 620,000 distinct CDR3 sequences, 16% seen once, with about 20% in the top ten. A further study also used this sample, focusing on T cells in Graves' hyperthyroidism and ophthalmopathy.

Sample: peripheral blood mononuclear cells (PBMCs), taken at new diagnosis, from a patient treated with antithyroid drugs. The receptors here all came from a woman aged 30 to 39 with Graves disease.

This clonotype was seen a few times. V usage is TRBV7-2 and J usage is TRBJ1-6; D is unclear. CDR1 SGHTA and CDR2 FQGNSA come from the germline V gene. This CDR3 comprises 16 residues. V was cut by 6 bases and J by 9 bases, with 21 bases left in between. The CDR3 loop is CASSPGRESVGSPLHF. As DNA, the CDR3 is TGTGCCAGCAGTCCAGGCCGGGAGTCAGTCGGTTCACCCCTCCACTTT.

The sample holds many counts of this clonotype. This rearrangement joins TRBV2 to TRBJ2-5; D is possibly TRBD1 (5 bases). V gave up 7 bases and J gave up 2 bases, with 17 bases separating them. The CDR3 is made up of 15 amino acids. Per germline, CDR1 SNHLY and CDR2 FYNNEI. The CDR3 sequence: CASTGHRGTQETQYF. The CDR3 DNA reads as TGTGCCAGCACCGGGCATAGGGGAACTCAAGAGACCCAGTACTTC.

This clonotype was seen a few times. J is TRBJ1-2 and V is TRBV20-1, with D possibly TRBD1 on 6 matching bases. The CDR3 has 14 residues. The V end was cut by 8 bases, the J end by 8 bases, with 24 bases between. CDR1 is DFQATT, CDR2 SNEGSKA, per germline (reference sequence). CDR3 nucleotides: TGCAGTTTCGACTTACAGGGCCAAGGGGGAGGCTACACCTTC. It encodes CSFDLQGQGGGYTF.

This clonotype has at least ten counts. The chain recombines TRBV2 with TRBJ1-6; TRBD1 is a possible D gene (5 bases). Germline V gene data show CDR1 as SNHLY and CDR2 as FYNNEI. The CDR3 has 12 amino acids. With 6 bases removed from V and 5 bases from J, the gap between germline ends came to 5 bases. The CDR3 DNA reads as TGTGCCAGCAGGGGGGATAATTCACCCCTCCACTTT. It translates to CASRGDNSPLHF.

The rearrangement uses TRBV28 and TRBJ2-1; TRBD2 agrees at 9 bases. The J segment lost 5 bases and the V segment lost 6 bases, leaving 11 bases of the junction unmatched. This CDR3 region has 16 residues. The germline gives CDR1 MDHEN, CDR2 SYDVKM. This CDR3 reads CASSPLRLADNNEQFF. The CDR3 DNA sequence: TGTGCCAGCAGCCCACTCAGACTAGCGGATAACAATGAGCAGTTCTTC.

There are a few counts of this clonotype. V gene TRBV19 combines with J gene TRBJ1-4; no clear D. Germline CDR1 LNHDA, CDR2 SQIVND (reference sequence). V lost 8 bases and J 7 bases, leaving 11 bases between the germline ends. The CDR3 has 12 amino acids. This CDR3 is CASGGKFEKLFF. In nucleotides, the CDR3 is TGTGCCAGTGGAGGGAAGTTTGAAAAACTGTTTTTT. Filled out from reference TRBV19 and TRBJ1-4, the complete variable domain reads DGGITQSPKYLFRKEGQNVTLSCEQNLNHDAMYWYRQDPGQGLRLIYYSQIVNDFQKGDIAEGYSVSREKKESFPLTVTSAQKNPTAFYLCASGGKFEKLFFGSGTQLSVL.

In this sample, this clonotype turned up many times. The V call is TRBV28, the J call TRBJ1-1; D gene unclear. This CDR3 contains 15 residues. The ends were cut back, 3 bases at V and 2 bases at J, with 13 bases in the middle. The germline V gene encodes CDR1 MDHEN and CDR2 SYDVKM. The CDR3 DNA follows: TGTGCCAGCAGTTTTCGCTGGGAAGGCAACACTGAAGCTTTCTTT. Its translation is CASSFRWEGNTEAFF.

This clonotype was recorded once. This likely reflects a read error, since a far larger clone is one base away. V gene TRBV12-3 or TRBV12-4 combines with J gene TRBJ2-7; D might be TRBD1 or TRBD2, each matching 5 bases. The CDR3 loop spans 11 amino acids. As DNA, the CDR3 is TGTGCCGGCAGTGGGGGTCCTTGGCAGTACTTC. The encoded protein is CAGSGGPWQYF.

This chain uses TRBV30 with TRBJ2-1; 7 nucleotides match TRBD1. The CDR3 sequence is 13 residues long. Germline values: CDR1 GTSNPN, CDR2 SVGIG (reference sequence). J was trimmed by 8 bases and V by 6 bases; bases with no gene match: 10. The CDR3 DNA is TGTGCCTGCAACAGGGGTTTTCGAGATGAGCAGTTCTTC. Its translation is CACNRGFRDEQFF. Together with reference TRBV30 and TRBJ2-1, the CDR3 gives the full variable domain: SQTIHQWPATLVQPVGSPLSLECTVEGTSNPNLYWYRQAAGRGLQLLFYSVGIGQISSEVPQNLSASRPQDRQFILSSKKLLLSDSGFYLCACNRGFRDEQFFGPGTRLTVL.

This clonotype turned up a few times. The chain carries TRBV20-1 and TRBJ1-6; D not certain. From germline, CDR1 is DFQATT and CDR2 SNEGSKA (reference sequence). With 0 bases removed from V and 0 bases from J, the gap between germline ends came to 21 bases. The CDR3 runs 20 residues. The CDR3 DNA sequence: TGCAGTGCTAGAGATCTTCTTTCGGTGGACCTGAGCTCCTATAATTCACCCCTCCACTTT. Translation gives CSARDLLSVDLSSYNSPLHF.

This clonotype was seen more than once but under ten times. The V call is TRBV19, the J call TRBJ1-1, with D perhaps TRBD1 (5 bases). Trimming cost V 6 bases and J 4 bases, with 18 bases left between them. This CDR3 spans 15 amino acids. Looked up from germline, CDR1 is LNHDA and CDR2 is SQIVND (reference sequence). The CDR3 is CASSQTQGRTTEAFF. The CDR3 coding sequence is TGTGCCAGTAGCCAGACTCAGGGCCGTACCACTGAAGCTTTCTTT.

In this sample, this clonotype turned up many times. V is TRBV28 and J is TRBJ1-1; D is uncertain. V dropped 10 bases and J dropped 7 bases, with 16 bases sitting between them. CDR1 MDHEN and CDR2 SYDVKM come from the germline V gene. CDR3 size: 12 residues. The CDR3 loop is CATKREAYEAFF. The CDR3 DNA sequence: TGTGCCACCAAGCGGGAAGCTTATGAAGCTTTCTTT. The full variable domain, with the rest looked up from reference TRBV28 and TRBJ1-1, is DVKVTQSSRYLVKRTGEKVFLECVQDMDHENMFWYRQDPGLGLRLIYFSYDVKMKEKGDIPEGYSVSREKKERFSLILESASTNQTSMYLCATKREAYEAFFGQGTRLTVV.

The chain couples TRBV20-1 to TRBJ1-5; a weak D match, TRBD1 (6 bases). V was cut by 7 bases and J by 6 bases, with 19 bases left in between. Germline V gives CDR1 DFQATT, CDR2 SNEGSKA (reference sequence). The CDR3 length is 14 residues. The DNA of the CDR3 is TGCAGTGTTGGGGGCGGACCCCAACTTCAGCCCCAGCATTTT. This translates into CSVGGGPQLQPQHF.